Included here is one T cell receptor beta chain sequence, with context. Its antigen is unknown. The TCR beta cDNA libraries contained unique molecular identifiers. TCRdb reprocessed the PCR reads via MiXCR and lists one record per CDR3 protein. The sample holds 450,000 or so distinct CDR3 sequences; around 40% are singletons and the top ten take about 12%. This entry belongs to a study of post-analysis software for immune sequencing data. General study findings and limits: Compared against controls, patients with multiple sclerosis displayed significantly lower normalized Chao1 diversity. Controls had lower frequencies than patients of about 5 TRBV segments, which included TRBV5-6, TRBV5-1 and TRBV20-1.

The CDR3 extends over 16 amino acids. V lost 4 bases and J 7 bases, leaving 20 bases between the germline ends. V usage is TRBV12-3 or TRBV12-4 and J usage is TRBJ2-4, with no clear D. The sample taken for sequencing was blood. The receptor was isolated from a girl aged 10-17 years with multiple sclerosis. The DNA for the CDR3 is TGTGCCAGCAGTTCCCGTAAGGCTAGAGTAGGGAACATTCAGTACTTC. This translates into CASSSRKARVGNIQYF.